The present TCR beta chain was sequenced within a study of regulatory T cells in long-lasting Graves disease. Time point: newly diagnosed GD, antithyroid drugs for less than 3 months. Extracted PBMC RNA gave rise to the TCR library. This clonotype occurred many times. Trimming pared 0 bases from V and 5 bases from J, leaving 10 bases between. The length of the CDR3 is 13 residues. The germline V gene encodes CDR1 GTSNPN and CDR2 SVGIG (reference sequence). Construction of the TCR beta libraries employed iRepertoire HTBI primers in conjunction with Arm-PCR of CDR3 regions. One entry per CDR3 protein results from TCRdb running MiXCR on the multiplex PCR reads. The sample carries 350,000 to 550,000 distinct CDR3 sequences, about 17% recorded once. These data were also filed under a second study, of T cells in Graves' hyperthyroidism and ophthalmopathy.

V and J are TRBV30 and TRBJ1-1; D possibly corresponds to TRBD1 (5 bases). Sequences were derived from peripheral blood mononuclear cells (PBMCs), sampled at new diagnosis, from a patient treated with antithyroid drugs. The TCR was taken from a young woman with Graves disease. The CDR3 reads CAWSVQAVTEAFF. The DNA of the CDR3 is TGTGCCTGGAGTGTACAGGCGGTAACTGAAGCTTTCTTT.